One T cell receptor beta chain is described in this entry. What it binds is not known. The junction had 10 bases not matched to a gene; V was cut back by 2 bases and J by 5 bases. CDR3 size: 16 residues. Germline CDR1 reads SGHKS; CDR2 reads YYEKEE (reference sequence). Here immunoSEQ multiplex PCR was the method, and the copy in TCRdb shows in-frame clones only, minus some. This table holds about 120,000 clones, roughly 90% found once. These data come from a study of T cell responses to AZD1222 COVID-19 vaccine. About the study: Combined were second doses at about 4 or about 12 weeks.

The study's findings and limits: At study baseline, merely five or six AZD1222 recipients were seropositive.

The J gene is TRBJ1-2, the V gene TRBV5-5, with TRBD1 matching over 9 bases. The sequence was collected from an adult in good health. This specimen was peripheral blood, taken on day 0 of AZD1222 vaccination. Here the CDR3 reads CASSFVGQGILYGYTF. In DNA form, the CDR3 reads TGTGCCAGCAGCTTTGTGGGACAGGGAATACTATATGGCTACACCTTC.